This entry describes one T cell receptor beta chain. Its target is unknown. This specimen comes from a study of radiotherapy plus CTLA-4 blockade in lung cancer. Study background: For about 19% of patients, objective responses occurred, and approximately 31% had disease control. Study-wide results and limits: Response was reportedly best predicted by early blood T cell clone dynamics, with interferon-beta.

Profiling relied on immunoSEQ multiplex PCR, and the TCRdb table lists in-frame clones only, not all of them. The table shows tens of thousands of clones, with 78% occurring only once. Focal radiation was given together with CTLA-4 blockade (ipilimumab) to patients with chemo-refractory metastatic non-small-cell lung cancer. Deletions cut 3 bases from V and 3 bases from J, with 9 bases between. Germline V gene sequence: CDR1 SNHLY, CDR2 FYNNEI. This CDR3 spans 14 amino acids. This material consisted of peripheral blood, taken from a patient treated with radiotherapy plus ipilimumab. This rearrangement joins TRBV2 to TRBJ2-4; D is ambiguous. This TCR derives from a human donor with non-small cell lung cancer whose response to radiotherapy plus ipilimumab could not be evaluated. Some clones in this sample may be carry-over from other donors' samples. CDR3 loop: CASSDQIYKNIQYF. DNA for the CDR3: TGTGCCAGCAGTGATCAGATTTACAAAAACATTCAGTACTTC.